This TCR beta chain was identified in a study of T cell responses to AZD1222 COVID-19 vaccine. The data were produced by immunoSEQ multiplex PCR, yet TCRdb's version contains in-frame clones alone and is incomplete. The sample has some 160,000 clones; roughly 92% are singletons. Germline V gene lookup returns CDR1 SGHVS and CDR2 FQNEAQ. The CDR3 has 14 amino acids. The V segment lost 2 bases and the J segment 4 bases; nucleotides outside the gene matches: 3. Here the sequenced sample was peripheral blood, taken on day 0 of AZD1222 vaccination. This TCR was sampled from an adult in good health. V gene TRBV7-8 combines with J gene TRBJ2-7; TRBD1 aligns across 9 bases. Written as DNA, the CDR3 is TGTGCCAGCAGCTTAACAGGGGGCACGTACGAGCAGTACTTC. Translated: CASSLTGGTYEQYF.